This record covers a single T cell receptor beta chain. Its antigen is as yet unknown. Germline CDR1 and CDR2: DFQATT and SNEGSKA (reference sequence). V gave up 3 bases and J gave up 3 bases, with 8 bases separating them. This CDR3 comprises 13 residues. The entry originates in a study of persistence of HIV-infected CD4 T cells. The libraries were made with immunoSEQ version 4 in survey mode. The protocol was immunoSEQ multiplex PCR, while the TCRdb copy is restricted to in-frame clones and leaves out a portion. The sample holds 25,000 to 35,000 clones; 65% to 75% are singletons and the top ten take roughly 1.5%. Cells were stimulated with overlapping HIV-1 Gag 15-mer peptides. Sorting selected CD4+ T cells upregulating both CD40 ligand and CD69.

The source material was CD4+ T cells sorted from PBMCs after approximately 19-hour stimulation, sampled from a patient who received antiretroviral therapy. The rearrangement links TRBV20-1 to TRBJ2-2; D unresolved. This sequence originates from an adult man with HIV who was CMV-seropositive. The CDR3 DNA follows: TGCAGTGCTAGTCATAGTGACACCGGGGAGCTGTTTTTT. Its translation: CSASHSDTGELFF.